This section outlines one TCR beta chain sequence together with its context. CDR3 length equals 16 residues. Germline assignment: CDR1 KGHDR and CDR2 SFDVKD. V lost 4 bases and J 0 bases, leaving 12 bases between the germline ends. Recovered status in Cohort 3 required two negative PCRs, clearance, or symptom resolution. These data are taken from a study of blood T cell repertoires in COVID-19. Overall study: Acute and convalescent COVID-19 samples came from the United States, Italy and Spain.

Libraries were prepared by immunoSEQ multiplex PCR; TCRdb keeps only in-frame clonotypes and omits some of them. The repertoire includes around 230,000 clones, about 81% of them detected once, and about 9.3% sits in the top ten. V and J are TRBV24-1 and TRBJ1-5; D call uncertain. This TCR was sampled from a man aged 35 to 55 who had recovered from COVID-19. The sample comprised PBMCs or T cells enriched from blood (not recorded which). As DNA, the CDR3 is TGTGCCACCAGTGACTCTCACGGTTATAGCAATCAGCCCCAGCATTTT. Its translation: CATSDSHGYSNQPQHF.